The rows below give T cell receptor beta chains drawn from one sample of a study of STAT3 mutations in large granular lymphocyte leukemia. Method: immunoSEQ multiplex PCR; TCRdb's copy keeps in-frame clones and lacks some. The sample has about 16,000 clones, approximately 85% seen once; the top ten hold about 8.1%. The sequencing sample was made of peripheral blood mononuclear cells. These receptors were collected from a man aged 45-65 years with T-cell large granular lymphocyte leukemia. Some clones in this sample may be carry-over from other donors' samples. The CDR3 runs from the conserved cysteine through the conserved F or W. The D gene is left open where the match is weak. For some rows the clone size is stated as once, few or many, or as a class when expanded; others skip it.

v_call: TRBV18; cdr3_length: 13; j_call: TRBJ1-5; d_call: .; clone_size: .; cdr3_aa: CASSRGQDGSQHF
v_call: TRBV4-1; cdr3_length: 14; j_call: TRBJ1-5; d_call: .; clone_size: .; cdr3_aa: CASSPVTINQPQHF
v_call: TRBV4-2; cdr3_length: 17; j_call: TRBJ2-6; d_call: .; clone_size: .; cdr3_aa: CASSQASALSGANVLTF
v_call: TRBV7-2; cdr3_length: 14; j_call: TRBJ2-1; d_call: TRBD1; clone_size: .; cdr3_aa: CASSHQGANNEQFF
v_call: TRBV20-1; cdr3_length: 11; j_call: TRBJ2-1; d_call: .; clone_size: .; cdr3_aa: CSADGDFGQFF
v_call: TRBV29-1; cdr3_length: 13; j_call: TRBJ1-5; d_call: .; clone_size: .; cdr3_aa: CSVGGSPNQPQHF
v_call: TRBV5-4; cdr3_length: 13; j_call: TRBJ2-7; d_call: .; clone_size: once; cdr3_aa: CASSPAGDYEQYF
v_call: TRBV14; cdr3_length: 15; j_call: TRBJ1-2; d_call: .; clone_size: .; cdr3_aa: CASSQEDTPGYGYTF
v_call: TRBV29-1; cdr3_length: 17; j_call: TRBJ2-7; d_call: .; clone_size: .; cdr3_aa: CSVEVGGRLGGSYEQYF
v_call: TRBV18; cdr3_length: 15; j_call: TRBJ2-7; d_call: .; clone_size: .; cdr3_aa: CASSPLGPGMGEQYF
v_call: TRBV6-5; cdr3_length: 15; j_call: TRBJ1-5; d_call: .; clone_size: .; cdr3_aa: CASSYSRYSNQPQHF
v_call: TRBV11-2; cdr3_length: 14; j_call: TRBJ1-2; d_call: TRBD1; clone_size: .; cdr3_aa: CASSPQAGQYGYTF
v_call: TRBV19; cdr3_length: 18; j_call: TRBJ2-4; d_call: TRBD2; clone_size: .; cdr3_aa: CASSIRLAGGTGKNIQYF
v_call: TRBV7-3; cdr3_length: 15; j_call: TRBJ2-3; d_call: TRBD1; clone_size: once; cdr3_aa: CASSLDRASTDTQYF
v_call: TRBV5-1; cdr3_length: 12; j_call: TRBJ2-7; d_call: TRBD1; clone_size: .; cdr3_aa: CASSQTGGEQYF
v_call: TRBV11-3; cdr3_length: 17; j_call: TRBJ2-3; d_call: TRBD2; clone_size: few; cdr3_aa: CASSSGTSGRTTDTQYF
v_call: TRBV18; cdr3_length: 11; j_call: TRBJ2-7; d_call: .; clone_size: .; cdr3_aa: CASSPMREQYF
v_call: TRBV28; cdr3_length: 14; j_call: TRBJ2-6; d_call: TRBD1; clone_size: .; cdr3_aa: CASSRGGGANVLTF
v_call: TRBV29-1; cdr3_length: 12; j_call: TRBJ2-5; d_call: .; clone_size: few; cdr3_aa: CSVEAGSGAQYF
v_call: TRBV2; cdr3_length: 14; j_call: TRBJ2-1; d_call: TRBD2; clone_size: .; cdr3_aa: CASSRTSGGNEQFF
v_call: TRBV11-2; cdr3_length: 14; j_call: TRBJ1-2; d_call: TRBD1; clone_size: few; cdr3_aa: CASTAGGTANGYTF
v_call: TRBV5-1; cdr3_length: 15; j_call: TRBJ1-5; d_call: .; clone_size: .; cdr3_aa: CASSLEGTRDQPQHF
v_call: TRBV27; cdr3_length: 14; j_call: TRBJ2-7; d_call: .; clone_size: .; cdr3_aa: CASSLSGPGGEQYF
v_call: TRBV7-8; cdr3_length: 18; j_call: TRBJ1-6; d_call: TRBD1; clone_size: once; cdr3_aa: CASSRLPGQGATNSPLHF